This entry is about one T cell receptor (beta chain). Its specificity is not known. These data come from a study of cytomegalovirus exposure and HLA in healthy donors. The PCR employed 60 Vbeta primers together with 13 Jbeta primers. Libraries were prepared by immunoSEQ multiplex PCR; TCRdb keeps only in-frame clonotypes and omits some of them. The sample includes just over 50,000 clones. From germline, CDR1 is MNHEY and CDR2 SVGAGI. After removal of 7 bases from V and 5 bases from J, the junction contained 8 bases not matched to a gene. The CDR3 runs to 14 residues. Study-wide points: The authors listed around 150 TCR beta chains as cytomegalovirus-associated. In vitro checks showed that a few CMV-associated chains really do target CMV antigens. In a later analysis, fewer than 20,000 TCR beta sequences were associated with HLA alleles at 0.05 false discovery rate. V- and J-gene trimming of TCR beta was linked (in a later analysis) to a missense DCLRE1C variant.

Sequencing used PBMCs. The chain employs TRBV6-5 and TRBJ2-7; 10 bases line up with TRBD1. This sequence originates from a woman in her fifties or sixties in good health and CMV-seropositive. The CDR3 here is CASNPDRGSDEQYF. DNA for the CDR3: TGTGCCAGCAACCCGGACAGGGGGTCCGACGAGCAGTACTTC.